The 3 T cell receptor beta chains presented below share a single source sample, sequenced in a study of cytomegalovirus exposure and HLA in healthy donors. Primers for the PCR totalled 60 Vbeta and 13 Jbeta. Generated by immunoSEQ multiplex PCR, the TCRdb table keeps only in-frame clones and is missing some. Counted here are about 150,000 clones, over 70% occurring once; the ten biggest clones make up roughly 12%. Source material: PBMCs. All receptors come from a man aged 25-40 years in good health and CMV-seropositive.

V and J are TRBV10-3 and TRBJ2-7; D gene ambiguous. CDR1 ENHRY and CDR2 SYGVKD come from the germline V gene. The CDR3 has 11 residues. Trimming took off 3 bases at V and 9 bases at J, with 9 bases between the two ends. Written as DNA, the CDR3 is TGTGCCATCAGTGACTCCCGCGTGCAGTACTTC. This encodes CAISDSRVQYF.

The chain combines TRBV28 with TRBJ2-1; possibly TRBD2 for D (5 bases). Deletions cut 2 bases from V and 7 bases from J, with 12 bases between. The CDR3 contains 14 residues. CDR1 is MDHEN, CDR2 SYDVKM, per germline. The CDR3 DNA reads as TGTGCCAGCAGTTTACCGGGAAGCGGTAATGAGCAGTTCTTC. It yields the protein CASSLPGSGNEQFF.

V and J are TRBV27 and TRBJ2-2; TRBD2 matches 10 bases. Trimming cost V 10 bases and J 7 bases; bases outside gene matches: 12. Germline CDR1 is MNHEY and CDR2 is SMNVEV (reference sequence). This CDR3 region has 15 residues. In DNA form, the CDR3 reads TGTGCCACCGGACCTAGCGGGAGTGGCAGCGGGGAGCTGTTTTTT. This encodes CATGPSGSGSGELFF.